These 27 T cell receptor beta chains were all obtained from the same sample, sequenced in a study of PD-1 blockade in classical Hodgkin lymphoma. The data were produced by immunoSEQ multiplex PCR, yet TCRdb's version contains in-frame clones alone and is incomplete. The repertoire holds 57,000 or so clones, with approximately 90% as singletons. Each patient's relapse followed autologous stem cell transplantation, and brentuximab vedotin exposure varied. Specimen: peripheral blood mononuclear cells (PBMCs), collected at baseline. The receptor set was obtained from a human donor with classical Hodgkin lymphoma.

The chain has TRBV7-2 and TRBJ1-6; the D is unclear. CDR3 length: 15 residues. V lost 1 base to trimming and J lost 5 bases, with 9 bases between them. Germline V gene data show CDR1 as SGHTA and CDR2 as FQGNSA. This CDR3 is CASSLEQVNNSPLHF. The CDR3 nucleotides are TGTGCCAGCAGCTTAGAGCAGGTCAATAATTCACCCCTCCACTTT. Supplemented by reference TRBV7-2 and TRBJ1-6, the full variable domain reads GAGVSQSPSNKVTEKGKDVELRCDPISGHTALYWYRQSLGQGLEFLIYFQGNSAPDKSGLPSDRFSAERTGGSVSTLTIQRTQQEDSAVYLCASSLEQVNNSPLHFGNGTRLTVT.

The J gene is TRBJ2-5, the V gene TRBV5-1; 7 nucleotides agree with TRBD1. The germline gives CDR1 SGHRS, CDR2 YFSETQ. The CDR3 is 16 residues long. V trimming: 0 bases; J trimming: 4 bases; junction bases outside the gene matches: 9. The CDR3 coding sequence is TGCGCCAGCAGCTTGGATGGCAGGGGGTTGGGAGAGACCCAGTACTTC. Its protein product is CASSLDGRGLGETQYF.

This clone was observed a single time. The rearrangement uses TRBV29-1 and TRBJ2-1; 11 nucleotides agree with TRBD2. CDR1 is SQVTM and CDR2 is ANQGSEA in the germline V gene. V lost 5 bases to trimming and J lost 6 bases; unmatched junction nucleotides: 9. This CDR3 spans 15 amino acids. In DNA, the CDR3 is TGCAGCGTTTACTTAATAGCGGGGGGGGTCAATGAGCAGTTCTTC. Protein: CSVYLIAGGVNEQFF.

The chain recombines TRBV7-3 with TRBJ2-2; D gene uncertain. The CDR3 contains 15 residues. V gave up 1 base and J gave up 6 bases, with 12 bases separating them. CDR1 and CDR2 from the germline V gene are SGHTA and FQGTGA. The CDR3 region is CASSLNVARAGELFF. The CDR3 DNA reads TGTGCCAGCAGCTTAAACGTGGCCCGGGCCGGGGAGCTGTTTTTT.

Here the CDR3 reads CASTLGGDYNEQFF. In DNA, the CDR3 is TGTGCCAGCACTTTGGGGGGAGATTACAATGAGCAGTTCTTC. This chain links TRBV5-6 with TRBJ2-1; perhaps TRBD2 as D (6 bases). This CDR3 is 14 amino acids long. Trimming took 6 bases from V and 4 from J, leaving 14 bases between them. Germline CDR1 reads SGHDT; CDR2 reads YYEEEE.

The chain has TRBV5-1 and TRBJ1-2, with D unclear. Between the trimmed V and J ends, which lost 4 bases and 8 bases, there was a span of 27 bases. Germline V lookup: CDR1 SGHRS, CDR2 YFSETQ. The CDR3 contains 17 residues. Written as DNA, the CDR3 is TGCGCCAGCAGCCGAGCAGGTCCGCTGTCGGCGAATTGGGGCTACACCTTC. Its translation: CASSRAGPLSANWGYTF.

The chain has TRBV4-1 and TRBJ2-2; D perhaps matches TRBD1 (5 bases). V shed 1 base and J shed 7 bases, with 19 bases lying between them. The CDR3 sequence is 17 residues long. Germline V gene data show CDR1 as MGHRA and CDR2 as YSYEKL. DNA of the CDR3: TGCGCCAGCAGCCAAGGGTTCGTAGGGGTTGAGGACGGGGAGCTGTTTTTT. It encodes CASSQGFVGVEDGELFF.

The rearrangement joins TRBV6-5 to TRBJ1-6, with D hard to call. V lost 5 bases and J 9 bases, leaving 14 bases between the germline ends. Germline loops: CDR1 MNHEY, CDR2 SVGAGI. CDR3 length: 14 amino acids. CDR3 coding DNA: TGTGCCAGCAGTGAAGTTTTCATGGGTTCACCCCTCCACTTT. Its translation is CASSEVFMGSPLHF.

The CDR3 sequence is CASSLIQGNNSPLHF. Written as DNA, the CDR3 is TGTGCCAGCAGCTTGATCCAGGGGAATAATTCACCCCTCCACTTT. The rearrangement links TRBV5-6 to TRBJ1-6; D is perhaps TRBD1 (6 bases). Trimming took 1 base from V and 5 from J, leaving 10 bases between them. Germline CDR1 reads SGHDT; CDR2 reads YYEEEE. The CDR3 has 15 amino acids.

The gene calls are TRBV2 and TRBJ2-1; D tentatively reads TRBD1 or TRBD2 (6 bases each). Trimming shortened V by 4 bases and J by 4 bases, and 17 bases separated the two germline ends. From germline, CDR1 is SNHLY and CDR2 FYNNEI. The CDR3 has 16 amino acids. The chain's CDR3 is CASSGQWGAAYNEQFF. The CDR3 DNA sequence: TGTGCCAGCAGTGGACAATGGGGGGCCGCATACAATGAGCAGTTCTTC.

J is TRBJ2-1 and V is TRBV19, with D uncertain. The germline CDR1 and CDR2 sequences are LNHDA and SQIVND (reference sequence). CDR3 size: 18 residues. The V end lost 6 bases, the J end lost 3 bases, and 24 bases lay between the germline ends. CDR3 loop: CASRPMWGSGVSYNEQFF. CDR3 sequence (DNA): TGTGCCAGTAGACCTATGTGGGGTTCGGGCGTTAGCTACAATGAGCAGTTCTTC.

The genes are TRBV5-8 and TRBJ1-3; 7 nucleotides align to TRBD1. Germline values: CDR1 SGHTS, CDR2 YDEGEE. The ends lost 0 bases at V and 3 bases at J; junction bases unmatched: 9. The CDR3 runs to 17 residues. This chain's CDR3 is CASSLAVTGWYGNTIYF. CDR3 in DNA: TGTGCCAGCAGCTTGGCCGTGACAGGGTGGTATGGAAACACCATATATTTT.

CDR3 nucleotides: TGTGCCAGCAGTATGGTATCACCCACGGAAAACATTCAGTACTTC. The encoded protein is CASSMVSPTENIQYF. The J gene is TRBJ2-4, the V gene TRBV6-5, with unresolved D. Germline loops: CDR1 MNHEY, CDR2 SVGAGI. The CDR3 runs to 15 residues. Trimming took off 5 bases at V and 5 bases at J, with 16 bases between the two ends.

This clone showed up just once. The V call is TRBV4-3, the J call TRBJ2-6, with D perhaps matching TRBD1 (5 bases). The length of the CDR3 is 16 residues. Trimming pared 0 bases from V and 3 bases from J, leaving 9 bases between. Germline V gene sequence: CDR1 LGHNA, CDR2 YSLEER. The CDR3 reads CASSQDFRVGANVLTF. The DNA of the CDR3 is TGCGCCAGCAGCCAAGATTTCAGGGTTGGGGCCAACGTCCTGACTTTC.

The V and J genes are TRBV4-1 and TRBJ1-2; D gene uncertain. The V and J ends lost 0 bases and 4 bases respectively, with 18 bases between them. Looked up from germline, CDR1 is MGHRA and CDR2 is YSYEKL. The CDR3 contains 17 residues. CDR3 in amino acids: CASSQEAQVGLSYGYTF. CDR3 nucleotides: TGCGCCAGCAGCCAAGAGGCCCAGGTCGGGCTAAGCTATGGCTACACCTTC.

V and J are TRBV6-5 and TRBJ1-2; TRBD1 agrees at 7 bases. There are 15 residues in the CDR3. Germline V gene lookup returns CDR1 MNHEY and CDR2 SVGAGI. V lost 2 bases, J lost 1 base, and 4 bases stayed unmatched. The CDR3, as DNA: TGTGCCAGCAGTTACGGGACAGCCCTTAACTATGGCTACACCTTC. Translation gives CASSYGTALNYGYTF.

The chain employs TRBV6-6 and TRBJ2-7; 7 nucleotides align to TRBD1. Trimming at V came to 0 bases and at J to 5 bases, leaving 4 bases not matched to a gene. Germline CDR1 is MNHNY and CDR2 is SVGAGI (reference sequence). The CDR3 has 14 residues. The CDR3 DNA reads as TGTGCCAGCAGTTACTCCACAGGGGCGGACGAGCAGTACTTC. It codes for CASSYSTGADEQYF.

This sequence joins TRBV5-6 and TRBJ2-1; TRBD2 is a possible D gene (6 bases). Germline V gives CDR1 SGHDT, CDR2 YYEEEE. The CDR3 runs 15 residues. V shed 4 bases and J shed 2 bases, with 13 bases lying between them. CDR3 sequence (DNA): TGTGCCAGCAGCGCGGGACCGGGAGCCTACAATGAGCAGTTCTTC. Translation: CASSAGPGAYNEQFF. The variable domain in full, with the rest retrieved from reference TRBV5-6 and TRBJ2-1, is DAGVTQSPTHLIKTRGQQVTLRCSPKSGHDTVSWYQQALGQGPQFIFQYYEEEERQRGNFPDRFSGHQFPNYSSELNVNALLLGDSALYLCASSAGPGAYNEQFFGPGTRLTVL.

The chain joins TRBV6-5 to TRBJ2-2; D might be TRBD2 (5 bases). From germline, CDR1 is MNHEY and CDR2 SVGAGI. The CDR3 totals 15 residues. V lost 2 bases and J lost 7, with 14 bases in between. This chain's CDR3 is CASSYTSLGGGELFF. As DNA, the CDR3 is TGTGCCAGCAGTTACACCTCCCTAGGAGGCGGGGAGCTGTTTTTT.

This clone showed up just once. The chain has TRBV7-7 and TRBJ2-5; D perhaps matches TRBD1 (5 bases). The CDR3 contains 15 residues. Trimming removed 5 bases from V and 1 base from J, with 14 bases in between. CDR1 and CDR2 (germline): SSHAT, FNYEAQ (reference sequence). The CDR3: CASSRVKGPQETQYF. Here the CDR3 DNA reads TGTGCCAGCAGCCGTGTAAAGGGGCCCCAAGAGACCCAGTACTTC. The full variable domain, rest sourced from reference TRBV7-7 and TRBJ2-5, is GAGVSQSPRYKVTKRGQDVTLRCDPISSHATLYWYQQALGQGPEFLTYFNYEAQPDKSGLPSDRFSAERPEGSISTLTIQRTEQRDSAMYRCASSRVKGPQETQYFGPGTRLLVL.

V is TRBV11-2 and J is TRBJ1-2, with D tentatively TRBD1 (5 bases). Looked up from germline, CDR1 is SGHAT and CDR2 is FQNNGV. V shed 1 base and J shed 10 bases, with 13 bases lying between them. This CDR3 comprises 13 residues. In DNA, the CDR3 is TGTGCCAGCAGCTTAGCGGCAGGGATAGACTACACCTTC. This translates into CASSLAAGIDYTF.

In the case of this clone: One junction end disagrees with the germline gene, perhaps due to a read error. This chain connects TRBV28 to TRBJ2-1, with D perhaps matching TRBD1 (5 bases). The CDR3 is 15 residues long. The germline gives CDR1 MDHEN, CDR2 SYDVKM. CDR3 bases: TGTGCCGGCAGTTTCGGGCAGGGCGGCTACAATGAGCAGTTCTTC. Protein: CAGSFGQGGYNEQFF.

This chain connects TRBV2 to TRBJ2-2; 8 nucleotides match TRBD2. Germline-derived CDR1 and CDR2 are SNHLY and FYNNEI. V trimming: 7 bases; J trimming: 7 bases; junction bases outside the gene matches: 11. There are 15 residues in the CDR3. Here the CDR3 reads CASTSDRGGIGELFF. The CDR3 DNA sequence: TGTGCCAGCACGTCCGACCGGGGGGGCATCGGGGAGCTGTTTTTT.

This chain joins TRBV5-8 and TRBJ1-2; 9 bases are a match to TRBD1. The V and J ends lost 4 bases and 8 bases, in that order; junction bases with no gene match: 9. Germline V lookup: CDR1 SGHTS, CDR2 YDEGEE. The CDR3 runs 14 residues. The CDR3, as DNA: TGTGCCAGCAGCCAAGACACAGGGGGCCGGGGCTACACCTTC. Translation gives CASSQDTGGRGYTF. Together with reference TRBV5-8 and TRBJ1-2, the CDR3 gives the full variable domain: EAGVTQSPTHLIKTRGQQATLRCSPISGHTSVYWYQQALGLGLQFLLWYDEGEERNRGNFPPRFSGRQFPNYSSELNVNALELEDSALYLCASSQDTGGRGYTFGSGTRLTVV.

This chain joins TRBV5-1 and TRBJ1-2; no definite D call. Trimming took 0 bases from V and 4 from J, leaving 7 bases between them. The germline gives CDR1 SGHRS, CDR2 YFSETQ. This CDR3 comprises 13 residues. CDR3 loop: CASSLEVGYGYTF. CDR3 coding DNA: TGCGCCAGCAGCTTGGAGGTAGGCTATGGCTACACCTTC.

The chain joins TRBV7-2 to TRBJ1-1, with D uncertain. The CDR3 runs 14 residues. The germline gives CDR1 SGHTA, CDR2 FQGNSA. Trimming removed 1 base at V and 3 bases at J, with 9 bases between. CDR3 nucleotides: TGTGCCAGCAGCTTAGTCCCCAAAGACACTGAAGCTTTCTTT. Its protein is CASSLVPKDTEAFF.

This clone showed up just once. The chain recombines TRBV6-4 with TRBJ1-1; tentative D call: TRBD1 (6 bases). CDR3 length: 14 amino acids. V was clipped by 6 bases and J by 3 bases, with 14 bases between them. Per the germline V gene, CDR1 is MRHNA and CDR2 is SNTAGT. The CDR3 coding sequence is TGTGCCAGCAGACAACAGGGTGTGGACACTGAAGCTTTCTTT. Protein: CASRQQGVDTEAFF.